One sample yielded the 4 T cell receptor beta chains listed below, sequenced in a study of tumor-infiltrating lymphocytes in primary liver carcinoma (dated by TCRdb to 2016 to 2017). Blood RNA was extracted from unsorted whole blood with TRIzol reagent; germline DNA came from the DNeasy Blood & Tissue kit. TCRdb shows the sequencer as Illumina HiSeq 2500. TCRbeta-specific cDNA was reverse-transcribed from approximately 460 ng total RNA using a constant-region primer and ProtoScript II reverse transcriptase. Construction of the TCRbeta libraries relied on three nested rounds of multiplex PCR, following a slightly modified ARM-PCR procedure. Each of the first two PCR rounds ran for about 10 cycles and used multiplex TRBV1-TRBV30 forward primers together with a Cbeta reverse primer. TCRdb passed the public sequencing reads through fastp at Q25 and MiXCR, retaining productive beta sequences. CDR3 protein sequences are deduplicated, and each keeps its most common genes and DNA. In this sample the table shows about 330,000 distinct CDR3 sequences, approximately 64% of which occur a single time. In total, the top ten clones hold roughly 6% of the sample.

Sequenced: peripheral blood. These receptors all stem from a man aged 35-49 years with primary liver carcinoma and hepatitis B virus infection.

Worth noting for this clonotype: One base away lies a much larger clone, so this may be a sequencing read error. This chain uses TRBV4-3 with TRBJ1-2, with 7 positions matching TRBD1. Trimming took 1 base from V and 5 from J; bases not matched to a gene: 13. The CDR3 runs 17 residues. CDR1 and CDR2 from the germline V gene are LGHNA and YSLEER. CDR3 sequence reads: CASSQAPPRGGRYGYTF. The DNA for the CDR3 is TGCGCCAGCAGCCAAGCGCCCCCGAGAGGGGGCCGGTATGGCTACACCTTC.

This clonotype showed up just a few times. This chain joins TRBV24-1 and TRBJ2-3; 7 bases agree with TRBD1. Germline lookup yields CDR1 KGHDR and CDR2 SFDVKD. The J segment lost 1 base and the V segment lost 6 bases, leaving 3 bases of the junction unmatched. The CDR3 totals 14 residues. The CDR3 DNA is TGTGCCACCAGTACAGGGGACGGCACAGATACGCAGTATTTT. Encoded protein: CATSTGDGTDTQYF.

This clonotype showed up just a few times. The rearrangement joins TRBV30 to TRBJ2-3; 8 nucleotides agree with TRBD1. Germline V gene lookup returns CDR1 GTSNPN and CDR2 SVGIG (reference sequence). CDR3 length: 14 amino acids. Losses at the gene ends were 7 bases for V and 2 bases for J; bases not matched to a gene: 8. This chain's CDR3 is CAFNGQGHTDTQYF. DNA of the CDR3: TGTGCCTTCAATGGACAGGGCCACACAGATACGCAGTATTTT. Together with reference TRBV30 and TRBJ2-3, the CDR3 gives the full variable domain: SQTIHQWPATLVQPVGSPLSLECTVEGTSNPNLYWYRQAAGRGLQLLFYSVGIGQISSEVPQNLSASRPQDRQFILSSKKLLLSDSGFYLCAFNGQGHTDTQYFGPGTRLTVL.

DNA for the CDR3: TGCAGCGTCCCCCGGGCTGGACAGGGTGTCTCACCCCTCCACTTT. Residues: CSVPRAGQGVSPLHF. The gene calls are TRBV29-1 and TRBJ1-6, with TRBD1 matching over 8 bases. Germline values: CDR1 SQVTM, CDR2 ANQGSEA. J was trimmed by 10 bases and V by 6 bases; bases with no gene match: 14. The CDR3 is made up of 15 amino acids.